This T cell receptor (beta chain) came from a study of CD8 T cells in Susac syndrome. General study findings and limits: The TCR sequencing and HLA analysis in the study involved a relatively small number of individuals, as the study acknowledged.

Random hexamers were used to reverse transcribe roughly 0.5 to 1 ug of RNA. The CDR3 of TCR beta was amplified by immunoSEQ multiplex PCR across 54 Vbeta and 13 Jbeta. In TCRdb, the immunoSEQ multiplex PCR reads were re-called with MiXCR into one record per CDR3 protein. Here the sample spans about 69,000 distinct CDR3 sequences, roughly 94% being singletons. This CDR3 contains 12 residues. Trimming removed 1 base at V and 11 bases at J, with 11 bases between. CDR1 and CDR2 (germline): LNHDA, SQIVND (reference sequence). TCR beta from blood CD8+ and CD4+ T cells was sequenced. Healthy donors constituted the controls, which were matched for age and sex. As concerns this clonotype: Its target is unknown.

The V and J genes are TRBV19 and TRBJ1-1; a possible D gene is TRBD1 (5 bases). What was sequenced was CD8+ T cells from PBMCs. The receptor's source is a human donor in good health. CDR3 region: CASSIGGDRAFF. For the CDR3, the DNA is TGTGCCAGTAGTATAGGAGGGGACCGGGCTTTCTTT.